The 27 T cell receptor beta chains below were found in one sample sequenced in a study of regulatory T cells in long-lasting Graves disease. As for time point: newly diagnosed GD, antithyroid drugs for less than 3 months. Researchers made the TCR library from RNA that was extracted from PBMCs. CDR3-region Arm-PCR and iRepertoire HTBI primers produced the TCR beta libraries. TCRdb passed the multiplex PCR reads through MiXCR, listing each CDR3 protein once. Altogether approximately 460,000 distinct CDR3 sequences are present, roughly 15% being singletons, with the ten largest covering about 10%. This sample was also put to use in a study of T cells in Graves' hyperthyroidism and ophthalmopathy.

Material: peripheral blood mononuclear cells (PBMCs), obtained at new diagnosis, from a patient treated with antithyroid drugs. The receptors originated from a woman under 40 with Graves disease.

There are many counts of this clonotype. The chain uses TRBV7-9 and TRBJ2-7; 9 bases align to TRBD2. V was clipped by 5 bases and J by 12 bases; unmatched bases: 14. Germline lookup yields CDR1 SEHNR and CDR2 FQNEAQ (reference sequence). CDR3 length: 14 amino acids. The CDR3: CASSTIAGVPRLYF. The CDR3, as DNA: TGTGCCAGCAGCACAATAGCGGGGGTTCCTAGGTTGTACTTC.

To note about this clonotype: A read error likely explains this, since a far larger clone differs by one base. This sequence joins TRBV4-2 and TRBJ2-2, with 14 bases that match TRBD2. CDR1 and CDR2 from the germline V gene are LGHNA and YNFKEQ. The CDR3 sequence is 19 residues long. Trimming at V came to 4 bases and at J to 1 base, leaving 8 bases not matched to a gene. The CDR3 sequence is CASSPGLAGEPQNTGELFF. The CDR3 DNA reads TGTGCCAGCAGCCCGGGACTAGCGGGGGAGCCACAGAACACCGGGGAGCTGTTTTTT.

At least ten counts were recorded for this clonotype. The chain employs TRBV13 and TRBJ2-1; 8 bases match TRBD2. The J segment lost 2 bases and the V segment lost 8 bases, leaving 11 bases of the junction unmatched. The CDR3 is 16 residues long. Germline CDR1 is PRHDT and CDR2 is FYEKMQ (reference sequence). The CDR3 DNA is TGTGCCAGCGCTTTCACGACTAGCGAAGCCTACAATGAGCAGTTCTTC. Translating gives CASAFTTSEAYNEQFF.

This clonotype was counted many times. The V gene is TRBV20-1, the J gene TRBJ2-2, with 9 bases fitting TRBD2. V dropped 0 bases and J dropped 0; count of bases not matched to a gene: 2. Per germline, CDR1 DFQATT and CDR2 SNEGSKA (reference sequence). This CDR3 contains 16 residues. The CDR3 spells CSAREIAGANTGELFF. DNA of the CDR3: TGCAGTGCTAGAGAAATAGCGGGGGCGAACACCGGGGAGCTGTTTTTT.

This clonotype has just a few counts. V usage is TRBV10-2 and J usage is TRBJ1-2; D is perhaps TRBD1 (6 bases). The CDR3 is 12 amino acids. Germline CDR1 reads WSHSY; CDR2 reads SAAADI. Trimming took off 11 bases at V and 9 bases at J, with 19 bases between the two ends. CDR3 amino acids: CAALTGAGSYTF. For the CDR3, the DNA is TGCGCCGCGTTGACAGGCGCCGGGAGCTACACCTTC.

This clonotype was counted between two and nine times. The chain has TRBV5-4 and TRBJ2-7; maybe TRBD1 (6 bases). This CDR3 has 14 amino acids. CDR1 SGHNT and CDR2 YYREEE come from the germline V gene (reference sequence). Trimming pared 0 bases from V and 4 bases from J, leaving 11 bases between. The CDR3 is CASSLGTVGYEQYF. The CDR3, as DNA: TGTGCCAGCAGCTTGGGGACAGTGGGATACGAGCAGTACTTC.

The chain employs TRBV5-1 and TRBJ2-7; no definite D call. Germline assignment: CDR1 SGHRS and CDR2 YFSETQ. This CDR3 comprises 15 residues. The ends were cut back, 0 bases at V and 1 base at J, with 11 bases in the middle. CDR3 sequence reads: CASSLEGPGSYEQYF. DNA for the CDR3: TGCGCCAGCAGCTTGGAGGGCCCTGGGTCCTACGAGCAGTACTTC.

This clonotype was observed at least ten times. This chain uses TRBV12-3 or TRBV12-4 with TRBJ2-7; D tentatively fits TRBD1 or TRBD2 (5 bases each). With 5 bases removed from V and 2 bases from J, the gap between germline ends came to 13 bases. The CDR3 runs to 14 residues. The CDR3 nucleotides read TGTGCCAGCAGTCTACCGGGACGGACCTACGAGCAGTACTTC. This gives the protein CASSLPGRTYEQYF.

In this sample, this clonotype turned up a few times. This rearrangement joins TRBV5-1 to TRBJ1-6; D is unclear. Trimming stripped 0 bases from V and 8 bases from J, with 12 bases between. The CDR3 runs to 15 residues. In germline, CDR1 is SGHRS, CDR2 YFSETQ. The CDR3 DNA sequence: TGCGCCAGCAGCTTGGCCCGCCCTGGGGATTCACCCCTCCACTTT. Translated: CASSLARPGDSPLHF.

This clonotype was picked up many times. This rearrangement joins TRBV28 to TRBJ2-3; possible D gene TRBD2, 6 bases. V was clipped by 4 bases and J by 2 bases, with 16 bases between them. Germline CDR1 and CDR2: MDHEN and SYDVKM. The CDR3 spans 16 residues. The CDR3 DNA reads TGTGCCAGCAGTTCGCCGGGACTGGATTTCACAGATACGCAGTATTTT. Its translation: CASSSPGLDFTDTQYF.

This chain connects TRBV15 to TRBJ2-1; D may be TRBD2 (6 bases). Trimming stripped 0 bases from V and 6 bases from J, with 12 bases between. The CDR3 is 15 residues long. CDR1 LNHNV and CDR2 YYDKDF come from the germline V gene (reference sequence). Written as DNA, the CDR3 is TGTGCCACCAGCAGAGAACGGGAGTATCGCAATGAGCAGTTCTTC. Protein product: CATSREREYRNEQFF.

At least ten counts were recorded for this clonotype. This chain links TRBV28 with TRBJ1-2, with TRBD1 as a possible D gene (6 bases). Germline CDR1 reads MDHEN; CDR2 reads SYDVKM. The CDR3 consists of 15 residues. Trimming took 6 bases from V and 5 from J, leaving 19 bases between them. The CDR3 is CASRIQGHGLYGYTF. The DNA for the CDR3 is TGTGCCAGCAGAATACAGGGTCATGGTCTTTATGGCTACACCTTC.

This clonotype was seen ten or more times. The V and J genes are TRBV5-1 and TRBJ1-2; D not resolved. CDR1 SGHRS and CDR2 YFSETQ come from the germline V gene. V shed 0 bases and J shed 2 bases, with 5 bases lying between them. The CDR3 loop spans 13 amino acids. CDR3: CASSLEGNYGYTF. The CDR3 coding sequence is TGCGCCAGCAGCTTGGAGGGAAACTATGGCTACACCTTC.

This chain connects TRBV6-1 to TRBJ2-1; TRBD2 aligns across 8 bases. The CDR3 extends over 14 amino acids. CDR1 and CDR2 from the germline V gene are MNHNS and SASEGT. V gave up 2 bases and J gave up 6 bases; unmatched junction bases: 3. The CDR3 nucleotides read TGTGCCAGCAGTGAAAGCGGGGGCCCCAATGAGCAGTTCTTC. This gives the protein CASSESGGPNEQFF.

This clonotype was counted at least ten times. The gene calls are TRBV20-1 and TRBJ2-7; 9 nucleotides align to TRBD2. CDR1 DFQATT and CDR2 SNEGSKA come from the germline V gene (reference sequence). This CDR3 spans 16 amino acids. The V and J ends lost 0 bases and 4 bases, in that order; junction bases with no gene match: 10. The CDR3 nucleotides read TGCAGTGCTAGAGATCATGGAAGCGGGAGGATGTACGAGCAGTACTTC. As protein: CSARDHGSGRMYEQYF.

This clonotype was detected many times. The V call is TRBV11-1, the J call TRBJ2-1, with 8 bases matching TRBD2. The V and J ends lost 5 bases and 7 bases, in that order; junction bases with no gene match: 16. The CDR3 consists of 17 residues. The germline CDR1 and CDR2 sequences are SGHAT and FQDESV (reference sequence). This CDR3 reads CASSPVRGIAGSNEQFF. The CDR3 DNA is TGTGCCAGCAGCCCAGTCAGGGGAATAGCGGGAAGTAATGAGCAGTTCTTC.

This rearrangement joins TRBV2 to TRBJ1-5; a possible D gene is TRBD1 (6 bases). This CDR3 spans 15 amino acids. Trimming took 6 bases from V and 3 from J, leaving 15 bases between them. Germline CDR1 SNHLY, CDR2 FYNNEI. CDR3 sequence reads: CASRSYGTLNQPQHF. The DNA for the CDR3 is TGTGCCAGCAGGTCTTACGGGACACTCAATCAGCCCCAGCATTTT.

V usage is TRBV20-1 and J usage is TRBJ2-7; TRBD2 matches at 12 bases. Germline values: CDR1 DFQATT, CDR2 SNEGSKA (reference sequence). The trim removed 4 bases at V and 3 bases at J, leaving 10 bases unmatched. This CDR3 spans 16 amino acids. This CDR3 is CSAIMTSGSWNYEQYF. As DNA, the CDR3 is TGCAGTGCTATTATGACTAGCGGGAGTTGGAACTACGAGCAGTACTTC.

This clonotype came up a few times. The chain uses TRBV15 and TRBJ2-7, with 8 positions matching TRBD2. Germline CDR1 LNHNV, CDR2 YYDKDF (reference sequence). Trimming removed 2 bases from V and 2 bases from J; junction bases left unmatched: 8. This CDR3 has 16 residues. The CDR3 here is CATSRTVGLAAYEQYF. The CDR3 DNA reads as TGTGCCACCAGCAGAACCGTAGGACTAGCCGCCTACGAGCAGTACTTC.

The chain's CDR3 is CASSQETYREGSPLHF. The CDR3 nucleotides are TGTGCCAGCAGCCAAGAAACGTACCGGGAGGGTTCACCCCTCCACTTT. The V and J genes are TRBV4-2 and TRBJ1-6; D unresolved. The germline gives CDR1 LGHNA, CDR2 YNFKEQ. CDR3 length equals 16 residues. Trimming stripped 0 bases from V and 9 bases from J, with 15 bases between.

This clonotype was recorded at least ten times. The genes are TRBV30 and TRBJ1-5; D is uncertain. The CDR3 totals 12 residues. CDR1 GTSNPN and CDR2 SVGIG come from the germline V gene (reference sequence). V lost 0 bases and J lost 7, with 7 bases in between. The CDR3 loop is CAWSVSQQPQHF. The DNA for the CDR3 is TGTGCCTGGAGTGTCAGTCAGCAGCCCCAGCATTTT.

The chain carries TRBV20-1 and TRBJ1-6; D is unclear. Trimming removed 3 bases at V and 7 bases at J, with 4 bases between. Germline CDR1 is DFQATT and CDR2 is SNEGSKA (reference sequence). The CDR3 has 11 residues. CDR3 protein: CSARNNSPLHF. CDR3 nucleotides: TGCAGTGCTAGGAACAATTCACCCCTCCACTTT.

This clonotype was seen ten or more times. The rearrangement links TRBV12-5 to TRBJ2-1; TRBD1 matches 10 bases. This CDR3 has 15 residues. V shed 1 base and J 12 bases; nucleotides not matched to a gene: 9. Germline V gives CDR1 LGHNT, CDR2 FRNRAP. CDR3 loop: CASGLAETGGKWQFF. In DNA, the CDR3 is TGTGCTAGTGGTTTGGCCGAGACAGGGGGCAAGTGGCAGTTCTTC.

The CDR3 loop reads CASTRLAGREQFF. In DNA form, the CDR3 reads TGTGCCAGCACCCGACTAGCGGGACGGGAGCAGTTCTTC. The V call is TRBV6-2 or TRBV6-3, the J call TRBJ2-1; the match to TRBD2 covers 11 bases. The germline gives CDR1 MNHEY, CDR2 SVGEGT. The ends lost 7 bases at V and 10 bases at J; junction bases unmatched: 6. CDR3 length: 13 amino acids.

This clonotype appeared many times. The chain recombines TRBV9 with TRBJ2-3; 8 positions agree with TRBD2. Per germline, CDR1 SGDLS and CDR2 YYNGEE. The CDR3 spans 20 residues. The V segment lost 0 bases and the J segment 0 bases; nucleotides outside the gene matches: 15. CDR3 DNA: TGTGCCAGCAGCGTAGAGGGACACACCTCAGCGGGAGAGAGCACAGATACGCAGTATTTT. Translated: CASSVEGHTSAGESTDTQYF.

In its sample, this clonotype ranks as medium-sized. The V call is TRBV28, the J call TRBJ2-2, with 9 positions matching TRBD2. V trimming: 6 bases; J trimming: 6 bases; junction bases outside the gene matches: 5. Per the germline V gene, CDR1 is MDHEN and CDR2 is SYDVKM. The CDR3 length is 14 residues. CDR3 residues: CASSRTSAAGELFF. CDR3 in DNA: TGTGCCAGCAGCCGGACTAGCGCCGCCGGGGAGCTGTTTTTT.

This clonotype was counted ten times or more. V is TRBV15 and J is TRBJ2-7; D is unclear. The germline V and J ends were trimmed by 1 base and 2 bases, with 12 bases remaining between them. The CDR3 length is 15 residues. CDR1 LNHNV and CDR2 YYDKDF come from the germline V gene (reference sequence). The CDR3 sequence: CATSRASRIPYEQYF. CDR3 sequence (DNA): TGTGCCACCAGCAGAGCCTCCAGGATCCCCTACGAGCAGTACTTC. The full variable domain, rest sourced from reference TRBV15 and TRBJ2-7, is DAMVIQNPRYQVTQFGKPVTLSCSQTLNHNVMYWYQQKSSQAPKLLFHYYDKDFNNEADTPDNFQSRRPNTSFCFLDIRSPGLGDTAMYLCATSRASRIPYEQYFGPGTRLTVT.